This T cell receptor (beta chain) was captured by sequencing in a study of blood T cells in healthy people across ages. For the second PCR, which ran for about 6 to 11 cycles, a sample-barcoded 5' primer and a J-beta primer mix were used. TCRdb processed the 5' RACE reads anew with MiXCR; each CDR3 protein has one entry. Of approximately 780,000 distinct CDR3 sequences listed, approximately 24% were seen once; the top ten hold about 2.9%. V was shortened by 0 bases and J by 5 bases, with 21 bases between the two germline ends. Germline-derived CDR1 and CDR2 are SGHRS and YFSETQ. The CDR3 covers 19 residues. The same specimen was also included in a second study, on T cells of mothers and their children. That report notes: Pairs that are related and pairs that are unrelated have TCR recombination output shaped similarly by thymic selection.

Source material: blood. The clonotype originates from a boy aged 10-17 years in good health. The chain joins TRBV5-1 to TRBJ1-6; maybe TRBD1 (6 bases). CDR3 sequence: CASSLAPGHPGRNNSPLHF. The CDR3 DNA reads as TGCGCCAGCAGCTTGGCCCCGGGACACCCGGGGAGGAATAATTCACCCCTCCACTTT.